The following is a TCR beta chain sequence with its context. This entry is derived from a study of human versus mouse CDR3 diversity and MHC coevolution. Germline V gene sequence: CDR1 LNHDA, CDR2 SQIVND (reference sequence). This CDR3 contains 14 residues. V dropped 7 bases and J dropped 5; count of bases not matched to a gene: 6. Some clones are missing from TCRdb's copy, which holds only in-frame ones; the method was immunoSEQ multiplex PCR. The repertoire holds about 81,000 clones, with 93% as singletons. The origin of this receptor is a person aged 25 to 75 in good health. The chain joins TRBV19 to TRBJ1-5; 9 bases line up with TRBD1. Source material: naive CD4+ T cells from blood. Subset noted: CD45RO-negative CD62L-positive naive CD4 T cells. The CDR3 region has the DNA TGTGCCAGTATGAAGGGACAGGGATATCAGCCCCAGCATTTT. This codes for CASMKGQGYQPQHF. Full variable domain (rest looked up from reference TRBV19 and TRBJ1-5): DGGITQSPKYLFRKEGQNVTLSCEQNLNHDAMYWYRQDPGQGLRLIYYSQIVNDFQKGDIAEGYSVSREKKESFPLTVTSAQKNPTAFYLCASMKGQGYQPQHFGDGTRLSIL.